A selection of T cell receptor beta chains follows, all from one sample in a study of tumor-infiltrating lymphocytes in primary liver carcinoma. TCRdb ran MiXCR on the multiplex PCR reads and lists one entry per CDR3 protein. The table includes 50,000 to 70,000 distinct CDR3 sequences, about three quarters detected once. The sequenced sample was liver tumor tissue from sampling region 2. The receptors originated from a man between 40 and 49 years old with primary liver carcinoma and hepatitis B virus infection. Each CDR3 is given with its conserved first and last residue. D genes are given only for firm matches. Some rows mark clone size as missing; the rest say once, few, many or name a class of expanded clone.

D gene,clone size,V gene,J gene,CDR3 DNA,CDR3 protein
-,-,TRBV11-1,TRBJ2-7,TGTGCCAGCAGCCCCCGGGACACCCGTTTCTACGAGCAGTACTTC,CASSPRDTRFYEQYF
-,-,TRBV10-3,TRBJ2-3,TGTGCTATCAGTGAGTCTTGGCAGGATCAGCCCCAGTATTTT,CAISESWQDQPQYF
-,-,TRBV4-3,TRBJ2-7,TGCGCCAGCAGCCAAGACCTGACAGGCTCCTACGAGCACTACTTC,CASSQDLTGSYEHYF
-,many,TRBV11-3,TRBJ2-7,TGTGCCACTCGACATGGGGTGACTTCCTACGAGCAGTACTTC,CATRHGVTSYEQYF
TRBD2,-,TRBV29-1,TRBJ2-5,TGCAGCGTTGTACTAACGGGAGGCCGCTCCAGCCAAGAGACCCAGTACTTC,CSVVLTGGRSSQETQYF
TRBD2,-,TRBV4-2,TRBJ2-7,TGTGCCGGCAGTGGAAAACCGGGACTATCTGGAAGGCCACACGAGCAGTACTTC,CAGSGKPGLSGRPHEQYF
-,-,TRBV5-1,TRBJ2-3,TGCGCCAGCAGCTTGGCTGGAGGTGCAGATGCGCGGTATTTT,CASSLAGGADARYF
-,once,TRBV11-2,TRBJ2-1,TGTGCCAGCAGCCGTGATCTAGGGAATAAGCAGTCCTTC,CASSRDLGNKQSF
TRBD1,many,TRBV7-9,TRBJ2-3,TGTGCCAGCAGCGGGACAGGGGGCGGCGAGGATACGCAGTATTTT,CASSGTGGGEDTQYF
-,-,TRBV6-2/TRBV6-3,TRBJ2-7,TGTGCCAGCAGACTTCCCGGGACTGCTTTCTACGAGCAGTACTTC,CASRLPGTAFYEQYF
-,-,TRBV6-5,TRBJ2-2,TGTGCCAGCACCGTAGGGACGGGGGATATGGTCACCGGGGAGCTGTTTTTT,CASTVGTGDMVTGELFF
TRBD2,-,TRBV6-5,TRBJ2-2,TGTGCCACTTACTCCGGACTAGTTACCGGGGAGCTGTCTTTT,CATYSGLVTGELSF
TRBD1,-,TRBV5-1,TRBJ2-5,TGCGCCAGCAGCCCGGGACAGGGAATACAAGAGACCCAGTACTTC,CASSPGQGIQETQYF
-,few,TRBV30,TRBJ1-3,TGTGCCTGGAGTGAGACAGGCTCTGGAAACACCATATATTTT,CAWSETGSGNTIYF
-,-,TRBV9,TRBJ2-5,TGTGCCAGCAGCGTAAGCTCAGGGGAAGTTGGGACCCAGTACTTC,CASSVSSGEVGTQYF
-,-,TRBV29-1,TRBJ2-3,TGCAGCGTTAAAGTGGAAGTAAGCACAGATACGCAGTATTTT,CSVKVEVSTDTQYF
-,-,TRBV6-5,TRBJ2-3,TGTGCCAGCCGCCTCCAGAGCACAGATACGCAGTATTTT,CASRLQSTDTQYF
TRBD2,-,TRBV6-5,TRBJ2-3,TGTGCCAACCACGAACAGGACGGGAGGAAGGAGACAGATACGCGGTACTTT,CANHEQDGRKETDTRYF
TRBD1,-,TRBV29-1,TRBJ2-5,TGCAGCGTTAAAGGACAGGGGGTGGGAGAGACCCGGTACTTC,CSVKGQGVGETRYF
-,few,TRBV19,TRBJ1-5,TGTGCCAGTAGTATAGAATCGTATAGCAATCAGCCCCAGCATTTT,CASSIESYSNQPQHF
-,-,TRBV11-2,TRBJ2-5,TGTACCAGCAGCCAAACTCCTGGTGGGGGGAACGAGGCCCAGTACTTC,CTSSQTPGGGNEAQYF
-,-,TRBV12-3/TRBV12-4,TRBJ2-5,TGTGCCAGCAGCACCTACCCAGGGAACGAAGAGACCCAGTACTTC,CASSTYPGNEETQYF
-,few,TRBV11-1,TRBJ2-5,TGTGCCAGCAGTAGGCAGGTGGAGGTGGAGGCCCAGTACTTC,CASSRQVEVEAQYF
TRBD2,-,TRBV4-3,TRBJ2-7,TGTGTCAGCAGCCAGGGGACTAGCGGAGCCTCCTACGAGCAGTACTTC,CVSSQGTSGASYEQYF
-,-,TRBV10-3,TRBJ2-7,TGTGCCGTTAGTGAAGTCGGGCAAGAGCAGTACTTC,CAVSEVGQEQYF
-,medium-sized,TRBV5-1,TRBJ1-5,TGCGCCAGCAGCTTGTCAGGGAACAATCAGCCCCAGCATTTT,CASSLSGNNQPQHF
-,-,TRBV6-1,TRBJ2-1,TGTGCCAGCACTGGATCCCTCGATTACAATGAGCAGTTCTTC,CASTGSLDYNEQFF
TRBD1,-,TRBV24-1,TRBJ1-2,TGTGCCACCAGTGATCCTGGAGGGGGCGACTATGGCTACAGTTTC,CATSDPGGGDYGYSF
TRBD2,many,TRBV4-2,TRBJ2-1,TGTGCCAGCAGCCCTAGGGGTTCACTAGCGGGTAACAATGAGCAGTTCTTC,CASSPRGSLAGNNEQFF
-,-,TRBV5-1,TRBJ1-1,TGCGCCAGCAGTTCCCAGAGAGGAACTGAAGCTTTCTTT,CASSSQRGTEAFF
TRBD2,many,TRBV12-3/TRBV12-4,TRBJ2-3,TGTGCCAGCAGTCTACAAGGGACTAGCGGGAGCGTCGGGCAGTATTTT,CASSLQGTSGSVGQYF
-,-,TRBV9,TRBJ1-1,TGTGCCAGCAGCCGGGGGGACGGCACTGAAGCTTTGTTT,CASSRGDGTEALF
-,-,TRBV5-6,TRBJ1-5,TGTGCCAGCAGCTTGGTTGGGGCGCCCCGTCAGACCCAGCATTTT,CASSLVGAPRQTQHF
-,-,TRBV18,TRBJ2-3,TGTGCCAGCTCGCCCATAGCGTTGGATACGCAGTATTTT,CASSPIALDTQYF
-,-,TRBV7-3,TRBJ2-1,TGTGCCAGCAGCTTAAGTTTGGCATACAATGAGCAGTTCTTC,CASSLSLAYNEQFF
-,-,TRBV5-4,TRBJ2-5,TGTGCCAGCGGCTTGAAGGGCCAAGAGACCCACTACTTC,CASGLKGQETHYF